This T cell receptor beta chain was obtained from a study of blood T cell repertoires in COVID-19. About the research overall: PBMCs, B-cell-depleted T cells, or T cells provided the cDNA or gDNA that made up the material.

This clone appeared once. In the authors' methods: The authors estimated nucleated cell counts from reference gene primer amplification. This table comes from immunoSEQ multiplex PCR, and its TCRdb copy is limited to in-frame clones, with some not included. The V and J calls and the clone size are those of that table, but D and trimming were determined from the DNA. The repertoire holds a few hundred thousand clones, about 86% seen once, with 3.5% to 4% in the top ten. Sequenced material: PBMCs or T cells enriched from blood (not recorded which). The clonotype originates from a woman in her thirties or forties with acute COVID-19.

CDR3 sequence: CASARSTGTEAFF. CDR3 coding DNA: TGTGCCAGCGCACGATCTACGGGCACTGAAGCTTTCTTT. The chain has TRBV6-5 and TRBJ1-1; no clear D gene. CDR3 length equals 13 residues. Germline V lookup: CDR1 MNHEY, CDR2 SVGAGI. Trimming cost V 8 bases and J 4 bases, with 14 bases left between them.